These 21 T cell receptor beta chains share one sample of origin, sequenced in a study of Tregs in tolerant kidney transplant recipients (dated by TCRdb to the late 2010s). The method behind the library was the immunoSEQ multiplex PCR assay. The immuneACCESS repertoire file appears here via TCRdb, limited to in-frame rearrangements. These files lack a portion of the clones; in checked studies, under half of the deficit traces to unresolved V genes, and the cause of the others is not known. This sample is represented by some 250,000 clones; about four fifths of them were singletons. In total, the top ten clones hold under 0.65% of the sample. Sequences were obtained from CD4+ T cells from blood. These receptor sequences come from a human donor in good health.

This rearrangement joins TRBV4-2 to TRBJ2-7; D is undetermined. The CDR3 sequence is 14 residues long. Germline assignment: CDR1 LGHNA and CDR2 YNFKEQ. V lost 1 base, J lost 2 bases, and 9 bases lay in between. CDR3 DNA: TGTGCCAGCAGCCAAGTGTCGGATGCCTACGAGCAGTACTTC. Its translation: CASSQVSDAYEQYF.

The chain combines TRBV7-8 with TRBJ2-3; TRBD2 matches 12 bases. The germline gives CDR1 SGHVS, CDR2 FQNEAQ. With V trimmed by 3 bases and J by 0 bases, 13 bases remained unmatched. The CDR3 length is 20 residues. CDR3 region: CASSFPVGLAGWRSTDTQYF. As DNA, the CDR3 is TGTGCCAGCAGCTTCCCCGTTGGACTAGCGGGATGGCGGAGCACAGATACGCAGTATTTT. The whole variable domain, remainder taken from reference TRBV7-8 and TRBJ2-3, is GAGVSQSPRYKVAKRGQDVALRCDPISGHVSLFWYQQALGQGPEFLTYFQNEAQLDKSGLPSDRFFAERPEGSVSTLKIQRTQQEDSAVYLCASSFPVGLAGWRSTDTQYFGPGTRLTVL.

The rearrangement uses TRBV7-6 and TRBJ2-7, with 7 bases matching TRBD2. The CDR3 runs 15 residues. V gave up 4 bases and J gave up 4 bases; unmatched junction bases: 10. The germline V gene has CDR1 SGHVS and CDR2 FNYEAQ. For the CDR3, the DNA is TGTGCCAGCAGCTCCTTAGTTGCGGGAGCGTACGAGCAGTACTTC. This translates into CASSSLVAGAYEQYF.

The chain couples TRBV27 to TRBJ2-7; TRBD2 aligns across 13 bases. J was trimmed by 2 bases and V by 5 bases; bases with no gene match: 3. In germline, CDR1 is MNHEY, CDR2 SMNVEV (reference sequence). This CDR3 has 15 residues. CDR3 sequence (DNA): TGTGCCAGCAGTCCAACTAGCGGGAGGGCCTACGAGCAGTACTTC. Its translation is CASSPTSGRAYEQYF.

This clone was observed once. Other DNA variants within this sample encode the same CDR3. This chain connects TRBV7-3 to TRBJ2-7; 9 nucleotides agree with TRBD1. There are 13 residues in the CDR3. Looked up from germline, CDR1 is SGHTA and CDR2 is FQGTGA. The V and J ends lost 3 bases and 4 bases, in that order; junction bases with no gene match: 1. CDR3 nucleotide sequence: TGTGCCAGCAGCTTCGGGACAGGGTACGAGCAGTACTTC. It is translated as CASSFGTGYEQYF.

CDR3 sequence: CASSFRDSTDTQYF. DNA for the CDR3: TGCGCCAGCAGCTTCAGGGATAGCACAGATACGCAGTATTTT. The chain is built from TRBV5-1 and TRBJ2-3, with D perhaps TRBD1 (5 bases). This CDR3 has 14 amino acids. Germline V CDR1 and CDR2: SGHRS, YFSETQ. V was pared by 2 bases and J by 0 bases, with 7 bases between.

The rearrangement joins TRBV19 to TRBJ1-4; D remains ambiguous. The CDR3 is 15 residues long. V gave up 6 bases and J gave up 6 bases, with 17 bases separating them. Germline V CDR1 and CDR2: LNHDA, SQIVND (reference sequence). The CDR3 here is CASSSWGSTYEKLFF. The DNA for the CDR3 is TGTGCCAGTAGCTCATGGGGATCCACTTATGAAAAACTGTTTTTT.

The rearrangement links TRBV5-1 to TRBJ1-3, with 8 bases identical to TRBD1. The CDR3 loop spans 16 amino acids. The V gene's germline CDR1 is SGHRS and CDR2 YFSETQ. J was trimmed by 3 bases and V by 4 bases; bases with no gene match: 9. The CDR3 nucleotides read TGCGCCAGCAGCCTCCTGACAGGGGATTATGGAAACACCATATATTTT. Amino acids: CASSLLTGDYGNTIYF.

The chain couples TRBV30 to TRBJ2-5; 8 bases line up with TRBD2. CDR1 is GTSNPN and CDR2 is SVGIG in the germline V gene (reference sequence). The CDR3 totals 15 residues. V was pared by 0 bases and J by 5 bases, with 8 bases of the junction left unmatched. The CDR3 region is CAWSVGSGILETQYF. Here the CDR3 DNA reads TGTGCCTGGAGTGTAGGTAGCGGGATTTTGGAGACCCAGTACTTC.

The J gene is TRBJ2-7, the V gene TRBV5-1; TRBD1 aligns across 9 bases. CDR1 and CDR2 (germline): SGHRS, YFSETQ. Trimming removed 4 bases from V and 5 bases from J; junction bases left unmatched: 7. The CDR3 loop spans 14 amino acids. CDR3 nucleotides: TGCGCCAGCAGCCCAGCGGGACAGGGCGACGAGCAGTACTTC. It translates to CASSPAGQGDEQYF.

The CDR3 DNA reads TGTGCCAGCTCACCAAGGTATCTTGGCGATACGCAGTATTTT. Protein: CASSPRYLGDTQYF. The rearrangement uses TRBV18 and TRBJ2-3, with unresolved D. This CDR3 is 14 amino acids long. With 2 bases removed from V and 6 bases from J, the gap between germline ends came to 12 bases. The germline gives CDR1 KGHSH, CDR2 LQKENI.

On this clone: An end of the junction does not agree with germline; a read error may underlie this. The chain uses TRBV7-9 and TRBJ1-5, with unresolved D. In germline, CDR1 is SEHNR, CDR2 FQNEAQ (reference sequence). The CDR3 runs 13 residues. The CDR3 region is CSSSLKAGQPQHF. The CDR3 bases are TGTTCCAGCAGCTTAAAGGCAGGTCAGCCCCAGCATTTT.

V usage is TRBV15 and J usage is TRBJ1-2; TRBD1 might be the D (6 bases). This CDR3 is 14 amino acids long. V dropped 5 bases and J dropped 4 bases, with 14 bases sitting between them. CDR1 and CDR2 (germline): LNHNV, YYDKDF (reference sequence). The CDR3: CATSRVGTSYGYTF. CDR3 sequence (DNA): TGTGCCACCAGCCGAGTCGGGACAAGCTATGGCTACACCTTC.

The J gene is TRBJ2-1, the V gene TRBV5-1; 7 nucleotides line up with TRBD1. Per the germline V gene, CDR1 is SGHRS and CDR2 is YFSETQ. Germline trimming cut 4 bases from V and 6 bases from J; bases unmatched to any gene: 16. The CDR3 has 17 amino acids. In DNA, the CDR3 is TGCGCCAGCAGCGCAGCCTACAGGGGAGCTTGGTCCAATGAGCAGTTCTTC. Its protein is CASSAAYRGAWSNEQFF.

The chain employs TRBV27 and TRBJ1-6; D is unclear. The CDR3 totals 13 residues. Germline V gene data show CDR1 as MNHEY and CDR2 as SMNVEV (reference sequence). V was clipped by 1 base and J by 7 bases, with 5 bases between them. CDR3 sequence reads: CASSLYQNSPLHF. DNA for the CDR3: TGTGCCAGCAGTTTATACCAGAATTCACCCCTCCACTTT.

The CDR3 DNA reads as TGTGCCAGCAGTTACTCATTATCGGACAGGGTCCTCGAAGCTTTCTTT. It is translated as CASSYSLSDRVLEAFF. The chain employs TRBV6-5 and TRBJ1-1; the match to TRBD1 covers 8 bases. Germline V gene sequence: CDR1 MNHEY, CDR2 SVGAGI. V gave up 0 bases and J gave up 8 bases; unmatched junction bases: 11. The CDR3 length is 16 residues.

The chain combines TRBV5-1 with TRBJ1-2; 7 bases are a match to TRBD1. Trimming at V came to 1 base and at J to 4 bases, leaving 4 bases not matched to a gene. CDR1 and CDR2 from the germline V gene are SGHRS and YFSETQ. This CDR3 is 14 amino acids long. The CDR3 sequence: CASSLTGAGYGYTF. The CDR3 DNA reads TGCGCCAGCAGCTTGACAGGGGCCGGCTATGGCTACACCTTC.

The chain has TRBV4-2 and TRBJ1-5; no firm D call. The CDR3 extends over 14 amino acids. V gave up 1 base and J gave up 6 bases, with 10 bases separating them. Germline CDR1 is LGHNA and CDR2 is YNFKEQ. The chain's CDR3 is CASSQGTGFQPQHF. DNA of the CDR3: TGTGCCAGCAGCCAAGGCACCGGTTTTCAGCCCCAGCATTTT.

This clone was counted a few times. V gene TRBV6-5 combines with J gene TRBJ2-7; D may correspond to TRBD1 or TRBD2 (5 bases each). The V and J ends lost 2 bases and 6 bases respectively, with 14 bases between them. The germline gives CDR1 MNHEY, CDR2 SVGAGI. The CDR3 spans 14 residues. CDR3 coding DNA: TGTGCCAGCAGTTACAGGGACCCCGTCCGCGAGCAGTACTTC. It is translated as CASSYRDPVREQYF.

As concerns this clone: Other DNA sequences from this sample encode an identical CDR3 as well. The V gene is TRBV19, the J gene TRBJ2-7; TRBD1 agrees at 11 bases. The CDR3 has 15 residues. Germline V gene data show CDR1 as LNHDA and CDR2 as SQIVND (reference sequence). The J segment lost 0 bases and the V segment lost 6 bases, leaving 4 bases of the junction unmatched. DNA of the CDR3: TGTGCCAGTAGCCCCGGGACAGGGGGCTCCTACGAGCAGTACTTC. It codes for CASSPGTGGSYEQYF. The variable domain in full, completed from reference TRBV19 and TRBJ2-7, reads DGGITQSPKYLFRKEGQNVTLSCEQNLNHDAMYWYRQDPGQGLRLIYYSQIVNDFQKGDIAEGYSVSREKKESFPLTVTSAQKNPTAFYLCASSPGTGGSYEQYFGPGTRLTVT.

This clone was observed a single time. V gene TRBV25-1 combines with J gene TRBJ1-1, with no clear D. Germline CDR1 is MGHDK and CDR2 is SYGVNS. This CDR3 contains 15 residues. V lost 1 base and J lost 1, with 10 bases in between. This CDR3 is CASSEFKGRNTEAFF. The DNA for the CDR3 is TGTGCCAGCAGTGAATTTAAGGGCAGGAACACTGAAGCTTTCTTT.